The 15 T cell receptor beta chains below come from one sample, sequenced in a study of blood T cells in healthy people across ages. Then a second PCR, running roughly 6 to 11 cycles, was carried out with a sample-barcoded 5' primer and a J-beta primer mix. MiXCR, run by TCRdb on the 5' RACE reads, gives a single entry per CDR3 protein. The sample contains approximately 2,000,000 distinct CDR3 sequences, 35% to 50% of which appear only once. Sequencing was carried out using blood. The receptors stem from a human donor in good health.

Of note for this clonotype: The junction departs from the called germline gene at one end, perhaps through a read error. This chain links TRBV15 with TRBJ2-5, with unresolved D. Gene TRBJ2-7 matches the end of the DNA better, so the J call may be wrong. There are 14 residues in the CDR3. Germline values: CDR1 LNHNV, CDR2 YYDKDF (reference sequence). CDR3 DNA sequence: TGTGCCACCGGCAGAGATCCCGGAGCAGACGAGCAGTACTTC. Protein sequence: CATGRDPGADEQYF.

This clonotype was picked up a small number of times. The gene calls are TRBV5-6 and TRBJ2-3; 9 positions match TRBD2. Germline loops: CDR1 SGHDT, CDR2 YYEEEE. Unmatched junction bases numbered 8, after V lost 4 bases and J lost 2 bases. The CDR3 is 16 residues long. The CDR3 reads CASSARLAAITDTQYF. The CDR3 DNA reads TGTGCCAGCAGCGCTCGACTAGCGGCCATCACAGATACGCAGTATTTT.

The CDR3, as DNA: TGTGCCAGCAGCCGCCTGGGAAGGGGGGAAGAGACCCAGTACTTC. This gives the protein CASSRLGRGEETQYF. The chain carries TRBV7-7 and TRBJ2-5; TRBD1 or TRBD2 may be the D gene (6 bases each). V lost 5 bases and J lost 3, with 16 bases in between. Germline loops: CDR1 SSHAT, CDR2 FNYEAQ (reference sequence). The CDR3 totals 15 residues.

This clonotype was found a few times. The chain links TRBV3-1 to TRBJ2-5; D assignment may be TRBD1 or TRBD2 (6 bases each). V gave up 8 bases and J gave up 2 bases, with 9 bases separating them. There are 12 residues in the CDR3. Looked up from germline, CDR1 is LGHDT and CDR2 is YNNKEL (reference sequence). CDR3 bases: TGTGCCAGCGGGGGGCTACAAGAGACCCAGTACTTC. The encoded protein is CASGGLQETQYF.

The V call is TRBV27, the J call TRBJ2-7; TRBD1 aligns across 7 bases. The J call could be wrong; TRBJ2-5 is a better fit for the DNA end. The CDR3 spans 15 residues. Germline CDR1 is MNHEY and CDR2 is SMNVEV (reference sequence). The CDR3 DNA is TGTGCCAGCAGTTTATCTCAGACAGGGAAGGAGACCCAGTACTTC. This gives the protein CASSLSQTGKETQYF.

In DNA, the CDR3 is TGTGCCAGTAGTATGGGGGTCCAAGAGACCCAGTACTTC. This encodes CASSMGVQETQYF. The V gene is TRBV19, the J gene TRBJ2-5; either TRBD1 or TRBD2 may supply D (5 bases each). CDR1 LNHDA and CDR2 SQIVND come from the germline V gene (reference sequence). This CDR3 has 13 residues. V lost 3 bases and J lost 1, with 6 bases in between.

This clonotype is a singleton in its sample. This chain links TRBV7-2 with TRBJ1-5; D gene ambiguous. Looked up from germline, CDR1 is SGHTA and CDR2 is FQGNSA. V was cut by 2 bases and J by 10 bases, with 9 bases left in between. The CDR3 runs 12 residues. CDR3 protein: CASSLKALPQHF. The CDR3, as DNA: TGTGCCAGCAGCTTAAAGGCGTTACCCCAGCATTTT.

The DNA of the CDR3 is TGTGCCAGCAGGGGACATGCCCTGGATGCTGAAGCTTTCTTT. Protein sequence: CASRGHALDAEAFF. The V gene is TRBV2, the J gene TRBJ1-1; a weak D match, TRBD1 (6 bases). In germline, CDR1 is SNHLY, CDR2 FYNNEI. This CDR3 is built from 14 residues. Trimming took off 6 bases at V and 6 bases at J, with 17 bases between the two ends.

The rearrangement joins TRBV15 to TRBJ2-7; TRBD1 matches 11 bases. Trimming removed 3 bases from V and 8 bases from J; junction bases left unmatched: 12. The CDR3 contains 16 residues. The germline CDR1 and CDR2 sequences are LNHNV and YYDKDF (reference sequence). The CDR3 spells CATSRPPGQGDEQQYF. In DNA form, the CDR3 reads TGTGCCACCAGCAGGCCTCCGGGACAGGGGGACGAACAGCAGTACTTC.

J is TRBJ2-1 and V is TRBV11-3, with TRBD2 matching over 8 bases. J was trimmed by 3 bases and V by 5 bases; bases with no gene match: 15. CDR3 length: 18 amino acids. CDR1 and CDR2 (germline): SGHNT, YENEEA. The CDR3 reads CASSPRGDALLFYNEQFF. The CDR3 nucleotides are TGTGCCAGCAGCCCGCGGGGGGACGCCCTACTTTTCTACAATGAGCAGTTCTTC.

The V gene is TRBV5-1, the J gene TRBJ2-1; D uncertain. The better agreement between TRBJ2-7 and the DNA end casts doubt on the J call. This CDR3 is 15 amino acids long. The germline CDR1 and CDR2 sequences are SGHRS and YFSETQ. The CDR3 reads CASSLRGNIVNEQYF. The CDR3 DNA sequence: TGCGCCAGCAGCTTGCGCGGAAATATCGTCAATGAGCAGTACTTC.

The chain is built from TRBV7-2 and TRBJ1-1, with TRBD1 as a possible D gene (6 bases). Trimming pared 2 bases from V and 1 base from J, leaving 11 bases between. Germline values: CDR1 SGHTA, CDR2 FQGNSA. This CDR3 contains 15 residues. CDR3 loop: CASSLYPTGNTEAFF. DNA of the CDR3: TGTGCCAGCAGCTTATACCCGACAGGGAACACTGAAGCTTTCTTT.

This clonotype has just a few counts. The rearrangement joins TRBV4-1 to TRBJ1-2; 9 positions match TRBD1. Germline lookup yields CDR1 MGHRA and CDR2 YSYEKL. V was clipped by 4 bases and J by 8 bases; unmatched bases: 8. There are 14 residues in the CDR3. CDR3 protein: CASSRLDRGSGYTF. CDR3 DNA sequence: TGCGCCAGCAGCCGCCTGGACAGGGGTTCAGGCTACACCTTC.

A few counts support this clonotype. The chain uses TRBV7-3 and TRBJ1-6; no firm D call. The CDR3 contains 14 residues. Germline-derived CDR1 and CDR2 are SGHTA and FQGTGA. The V and J ends lost 6 bases and 7 bases respectively, with 13 bases between them. The CDR3 DNA reads as TGTGCCAGCAGATCAAGAAATATCAATTCACCCCTCCACTTT. Translated: CASRSRNINSPLHF.

Comment on this clonotype: A much larger clone sits a single nucleotide away, making a read error possible. J is TRBJ2-4 and V is TRBV10-3, with D hard to call. The germline CDR1 and CDR2 sequences are ENHRY and SYGVKD. The CDR3 runs to 13 residues. V lost 7 bases, J lost 6 bases, and 13 bases lay in between. The CDR3 DNA is TGTGCCATCATTCCAGCAAGAAGAAACATTCAGTACTTC. Protein product: CAIIPARRNIQYF.